This T cell receptor beta chain came from a study of T cells in Graves' hyperthyroidism and ophthalmopathy. There were TCR beta CDR3 regions amplified from RNA transcripts. HTBI primers were employed in a first-round RT-PCR of the TCR CDR3. TCRdb reprocessed the multiplex PCR reads via MiXCR and lists one record per CDR3 protein. The table shows 370,000 or so distinct CDR3 sequences, with approximately 25% occurring only once. This clonotype was seen ten or more times. The germline V and J ends were trimmed by 5 bases and 2 bases, with 9 bases remaining between them. CDR3 length: 13 residues. Germline CDR1 SGHTA, CDR2 FQGTGA.

The sample taken for sequencing was blood. The rearrangement joins TRBV7-3 to TRBJ2-5; unclear D gene. The clonotype was recovered from a man over 45 with Graves' hyperthyroidism. The chain's CDR3 is CASSRAVQETQYF. CDR3 bases: TGTGCCAGCAGCCGCGCCGTTCAAGAGACCCAGTACTTC.